The 5 T cell receptor beta chains presented below share a single source sample, sequenced in a study of cytomegalovirus exposure and HLA in healthy donors. Sequencing was performed with immunoSEQ multiplex PCR; in TCRdb, only in-frame clones are kept and a portion is missing. The sample lists about 220,000 clones; about 83% were seen once. Sequenced material: PBMCs. These receptors were taken from a man younger than 35 in good health and CMV-seronegative.

This sequence joins TRBV5-1 and TRBJ1-1, with TRBD1 identical over 7 bases. With V trimmed by 2 bases and J by 4 bases, 2 bases remained unmatched. Germline CDR1 is SGHRS and CDR2 is YFSETQ. This CDR3 is 13 amino acids long. This CDR3 is CASSFTGATEAFF. The CDR3 DNA reads as TGCGCCAGCAGCTTTACAGGGGCCACTGAAGCTTTCTTT.

This clone was detected once. V usage is TRBV4-3 and J usage is TRBJ2-5; the match to TRBD2 covers 9 bases. The CDR3 sequence is 15 residues long. Germline V gene data show CDR1 as LGHNA and CDR2 as YSLEER. Germline trimming cut 2 bases from V and 1 base from J; bases unmatched to any gene: 2. CDR3 protein: CASSQRLAVQETQYF. DNA for the CDR3: TGCGCCAGCAGCCAACGACTAGCGGTCCAAGAGACCCAGTACTTC.

J is TRBJ2-7 and V is TRBV7-2; 10 nucleotides line up with TRBD2. The V segment lost 2 bases and the J segment 4 bases; nucleotides outside the gene matches: 8. This CDR3 contains 16 residues. Per the germline V gene, CDR1 is SGHTA and CDR2 is FQGNSA. CDR3 amino acids: CASSLSGTSAWYEQYF. The CDR3 DNA is TGTGCCAGCAGCTTATCCGGGACTAGCGCCTGGTACGAGCAGTACTTC.

The CDR3 reads CASSLGGEGAPETQYF. The CDR3 DNA sequence: TGTGCCAGCAGTTTAGGAGGGGAAGGGGCACCCGAGACCCAGTACTTC. The chain carries TRBV27 and TRBJ2-5; D perhaps matches TRBD2 (6 bases). V lost 2 bases, J lost 5 bases, and 18 bases lay in between. CDR1 is MNHEY and CDR2 is SMNVEV in the germline V gene (reference sequence). This CDR3 contains 16 residues.

V and J are TRBV4-2 and TRBJ2-7; 9 bases map to TRBD2. The CDR3 has 17 amino acids. The ends lost 4 bases at V and 4 bases at J; junction bases unmatched: 14. Germline CDR1 and CDR2: LGHNA and YNFKEQ. CDR3 nucleotides: TGTGCCAGCAGCCCATTTATAGAAGCGGGAGGTCGTTACGAGCAGTACTTC. Its protein is CASSPFIEAGGRYEQYF.